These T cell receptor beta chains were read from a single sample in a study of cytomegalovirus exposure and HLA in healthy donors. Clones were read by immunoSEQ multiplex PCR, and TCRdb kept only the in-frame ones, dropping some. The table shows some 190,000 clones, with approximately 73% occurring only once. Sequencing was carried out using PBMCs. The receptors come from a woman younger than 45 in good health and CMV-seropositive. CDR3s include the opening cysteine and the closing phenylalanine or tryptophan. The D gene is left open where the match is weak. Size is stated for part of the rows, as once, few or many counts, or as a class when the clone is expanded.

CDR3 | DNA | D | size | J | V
CASSQVSSEGTDTQYF | TGCGCCAGCAGCCAAGTTTCTAGCGAGGGCACAGATACGCAGTATTTT | - | once | TRBJ2-3 | TRBV4-3
CASSARQGPYEQYF | TGTGCCAGCAGCGCCAGACAGGGTCCCTACGAGCAGTACTTC | TRBD1 | - | TRBJ2-7 | TRBV7-6
CASSPDGSSGNTIYF | TGTGCCAGCAGCCCGGACGGGAGCTCTGGAAACACCATATATTTT | - | - | TRBJ1-3 | TRBV6-5
CASGPASYEQYF | TGTGCTAGTGGCCCCGCGTCCTACGAGCAGTACTTC | - | - | TRBJ2-7 | TRBV12-5
CASSPGQGLSGANVLTF | TGTGCCAGCAGCCCGGGACAGGGCCTCTCTGGGGCCAACGTCCTGACTTTC | TRBD1 | - | TRBJ2-6 | TRBV11-3
CAWSAYIYRNSGGFSSGANVLTF | TGTGCCTGGAGTGCCTATATTTACAGAAATAGCGGGGGATTTAGCTCTGGGGCCAACGTCCTGACTTTC | TRBD2 | - | TRBJ2-6 | TRBV30
CASSEEDYYGYTF | TGTGCCAGCAGTGAGGAGGATTACTATGGCTACACCTTC | - | - | TRBJ1-2 | TRBV6-1
CAISEPQRGQDEQYF | TGTGCCATCAGTGAGCCTCAGCGGGGGCAGGACGAGCAGTACTTC | TRBD2 | - | TRBJ2-7 | TRBV10-3
CASSWGTGENEQFF | TGTGCCAGCAGTTGGGGGACAGGGGAGAATGAGCAGTTCTTC | TRBD1 | - | TRBJ2-1 | TRBV27
CASNLGGGSPLHF | TGTGCCAGCAACCTCGGAGGTGGTTCACCCCTCCACTTT | - | - | TRBJ1-6 | TRBV5-4
CASRTGEDTGELFF | TGTGCCAGCAGGACAGGGGAGGACACCGGGGAGCTGTTTTTT | TRBD1 | - | TRBJ2-2 | TRBV6-1
CASSREPSYEQYF | TGTGCCAGCAGCCGGGAGCCTTCCTACGAGCAGTACTTC | - | - | TRBJ2-7 | TRBV6-5
CASSPARVGLAGHTDTQYF | TGTGCCAGCAGCCCAGCCCGGGTGGGACTAGCGGGCCACACAGATACGCAGTATTTT | TRBD2 | - | TRBJ2-3 | TRBV4-2
CASSARGTDNSPLHF | TGTGCCAGCAGCGCCCGAGGGACAGACAATTCACCCCTCCACTTT | TRBD1 | - | TRBJ1-6 | TRBV9
CASSQRTGNYGYTF | TGTGCCAGCAGTCAAAGGACAGGGAACTATGGCTACACCTTC | TRBD1 | - | TRBJ1-2 | TRBV5-4
CASSSPGLARPDTQYF | TGTGCCAGCAGCTCCCCGGGACTAGCGAGACCAGATACGCAGTATTTT | TRBD2 | - | TRBJ2-3 | TRBV6-6
CASSGGGYEQYF | TGTGCCAGCAGTGGCGGGGGGTACGAGCAGTACTTC | TRBD2 | few | TRBJ2-7 | TRBV2
CAWRAQGRGYEQYF | TGTGCCTGGAGGGCTCAGGGGAGGGGATACGAGCAGTACTTC | - | - | TRBJ2-7 | TRBV30
CATQGGAFPGYTF | TGTGCCACACAGGGGGGGGCGTTCCCTGGCTACACCTTC | TRBD1 | - | TRBJ1-2 | TRBV6-5
CASPLEQGRYEQYF | TGCGCCAGCCCCCTGGAACAGGGTCGGTACGAGCAGTACTTC | - | - | TRBJ2-7 | TRBV10-1
CASSLREADTQYF | TGTGCCAGCAGCCTCAGGGAGGCAGATACGCAGTATTTT | - | - | TRBJ2-3 | TRBV7-2
CASSQVGQGPRSNQPQHF | TGTGCCAGCAGCCAAGTGGGACAGGGGCCTCGGAGCAATCAGCCCCAGCATTTT | TRBD1 | few | TRBJ1-5 | TRBV4-2
CASSLIPHRNTEAFF | TGTGCCAGCAGCTTAATCCCTCACAGGAACACTGAAGCTTTCTTT | - | - | TRBJ1-1 | TRBV5-6
CAINPGQGYEQYF | TGTGCCATCAACCCGGGACAGGGTTACGAGCAGTACTTC | TRBD1 | - | TRBJ2-7 | TRBV10-3
CASSGGTGPQHF | TGTGCCAGTAGTGGGGGGACCGGGCCCCAGCATTTT | - | - | TRBJ1-5 | TRBV19
CASSIRGGYQETQYF | TGTGCCAGCAGTATCCGGGGGGGGTACCAAGAGACCCAGTACTTC | TRBD2 | - | TRBJ2-5 | TRBV5-4
CASTLRGGSHYEQYF | TGCGCCAGCACCCTGAGGGGCGGGAGCCACTACGAGCAGTACTTC | TRBD2 | - | TRBJ2-7 | TRBV5-1
CASSVGGGPYNEQFF | TGTGCCAGCAGCGTCGGGGGGGGCCCCTACAATGAGCAGTTCTTC | TRBD2 | - | TRBJ2-1 | TRBV9
CASSFRQVLSGANVLTF | TGTGCCAGCAGCTTTCGACAGGTTCTCTCTGGGGCCAACGTCCTGACTTTC | - | - | TRBJ2-6 | TRBV11-2
CAISESPGRDEKLFF | TGTGCCATCAGTGAGTCACCGGGGAGGGATGAAAAACTGTTTTTT | - | few | TRBJ1-4 | TRBV10-3
CASSLTDKTQYF | TGTGCCAGCAGCTTGACAGACAAGACCCAGTACTTC | - | - | TRBJ2-5 | TRBV5-6
CSSSLGTTTYGYTF | TGTTCCAGCAGCCTCGGGACAACTACCTATGGCTACACCTTC | - | - | TRBJ1-2 | TRBV7-9
CASSQKPGEKLFF | TGTGCCAGCAGCCAAAAGCCAGGTGAAAAACTGTTTTTT | - | few | TRBJ1-4 | TRBV4-2
CATWTSGRPDTQYF | TGTGCCACCTGGACTAGCGGGCGCCCAGATACGCAGTATTTT | TRBD2 | - | TRBJ2-3 | TRBV2
CASSQDESAPLHF | TGCGCCAGCAGCCAAGATGAATCAGCACCCCTCCACTTT | - | few | TRBJ1-6 | TRBV4-1
CATSRDRRASGRNTGELFF | TGTGCCACCAGCAGAGATCGTAGGGCTAGCGGGAGGAACACCGGGGAGCTGTTTTTT | TRBD2 | - | TRBJ2-2 | TRBV15
CASSPRRGRNEKLFF | TGTGCCAGCAGCCCGCGACGGGGGAGGAATGAAAAACTGTTTTTT | - | - | TRBJ1-4 | TRBV7-6
CASSWGTGTYNEQFF | TGTGCCAGCAGCTGGGGGACAGGAACCTACAATGAGCAGTTCTTC | TRBD1 | - | TRBJ2-1 | TRBV5-4
CASSKAGVETQYF | TGTGCCAGCAGCAAGGCGGGTGTGGAGACCCAGTACTTC | - | - | TRBJ2-5 | TRBV7-2
CASSLGTGGSGNQPQHF | TGTGCCAGCAGCCTGGGGACAGGGGGATCGGGCAATCAGCCCCAGCATTTT | TRBD1 | - | TRBJ1-5 | TRBV5-6
CASSLAGLGGEQYF | TGCGCCAGCAGCTTGGCCGGTTTAGGCGGCGAGCAGTACTTC | - | - | TRBJ2-7 | TRBV5-1
CASSRQGSNEQFF | TGTGCCAGCAGTCGACAGGGGAGCAATGAGCAGTTCTTC | TRBD1 | - | TRBJ2-1 | TRBV2
CASSLGRGYNTEAFF | TGTGCCAGCAGCTTGGGCAGGGGGTATAACACTGAAGCTTTCTTT | TRBD1 | - | TRBJ1-1 | TRBV7-9
CASSWMTGDFYEQYF | TGTGCCAGCAGCTGGATGACAGGGGATTTCTACGAGCAGTACTTC | TRBD1 | few | TRBJ2-7 | TRBV5-5
CASSEGLNQPQHF | TGTGCCAGCAGTGAGGGCCTTAATCAGCCCCAGCATTTT | - | - | TRBJ1-5 | TRBV2
CARSGTVNYGYTF | TGTGCCAGAAGCGGGACAGTTAACTATGGCTACACCTTC | TRBD1 | - | TRBJ1-2 | TRBV5-3
CASSPYPLAGGPGYNEQFF | TGTGCCAGCAGCCCTTACCCACTAGCGGGGGGGCCGGGTTACAATGAGCAGTTCTTC | TRBD2 | - | TRBJ2-1 | TRBV11-3
CASRALTGVSYEQYF | TGTGCCAGCAGGGCCTTAACAGGGGTTTCCTACGAGCAGTACTTC | TRBD1 | - | TRBJ2-7 | TRBV27
CASSPYGGEVDTQYF | TGTGCCAGCAGCCCCTACGGGGGTGAGGTAGATACGCAGTATTTT | - | - | TRBJ2-3 | TRBV4-2
CASSSGVAEKETQYF | TGCGCCAGCAGCTCGGGTGTCGCGGAAAAAGAGACCCAGTACTTC | - | - | TRBJ2-5 | TRBV5-1
CASSQDTGSNQPQHF | TGCGCCAGCAGCCAAGATACAGGTAGCAATCAGCCCCAGCATTTT | - | - | TRBJ1-5 | TRBV4-3
CASTTGQQNSPLHF | TGCGCCAGCACCACCGGACAGCAGAATTCACCCCTCCACTTT | - | few | TRBJ1-6 | TRBV5-1
CASSLGQGSSYNEQFF | TGTGCCAGCAGCTTAGGACAGGGGAGCTCCTACAATGAGCAGTTCTTC | TRBD1 | - | TRBJ2-1 | TRBV7-2
CATGGGDYSNQPQHF | TGTGCCACGGGAGGGGGCGATTATAGCAATCAGCCCCAGCATTTT | TRBD1 | - | TRBJ1-5 | TRBV19
CATSREQGANTGELFF | TGTGCCACCAGCAGAGAACAGGGGGCGAACACCGGGGAGCTGTTTTTT | TRBD1 | - | TRBJ2-2 | TRBV15